Listed below are T cell receptor beta chains from one sample, sequenced in a study of blood T cells in healthy people across ages. MiXCR, run by TCRdb on the 5' RACE reads, gives a single entry per CDR3 protein. The sample lists about 580,000 distinct CDR3 sequences; 40% to 50% were seen once. The sequenced material came from blood. These receptors originate from a man at least 80 years old in good health. CDR3s include the opening cysteine and the closing phenylalanine or tryptophan. A D gene is named only where the DNA matches it firmly. Clone size, where shown, is once, few, many, or a class for clones that have expanded.

clone size	J gene	D gene	V gene	CDR3 protein	CDR3 DNA
few	TRBJ2-7	TRBD1	TRBV27	CASKPRQGSSYEQYF	TGTGCCAGCAAACCTAGACAGGGGAGCTCCTACGAGCAGTACTTC
few	TRBJ1-1	.	TRBV7-9	CASSRQRTTEAFF	TGTGCCAGCAGCAGACAGAGAACAACTGAAGCTTTCTTT
.	TRBJ2-5	TRBD1	TRBV7-9	CASSRGQGQETQYF	TGTGCCAGCAGCCGCGGACAGGGCCAAGAGACCCAGTACTTC
few	TRBJ2-3	.	TRBV4-1	CASSLLTTGSPDTDTQYF	TGCGCCAGCAGCCTTCTAACAACAGGCTCCCCAGACACAGATACGCAGTATTTT
.	TRBJ2-1	.	TRBV20-1	CSAQERAARTHNEQFF	TGCAGTGCCCAAGAAAGGGCTGCGCGGACACACAATGAGCAGTTCTTC
.	TRBJ2-1	TRBD2	TRBV20-1	CSARTSEYNEQFF	TGCAGTGCCAGGACTAGCGAGTACAATGAGCAGTTCTTC
few	TRBJ2-5	.	TRBV29-1	CSVDEGSGQTQYF	TGCAGCGTTGACGAAGGGTCTGGGCAGACCCAGTACTTC
.	TRBJ2-1	TRBD2	TRBV4-3	CASSQDLASGSNEQFF	TGCGCCAGCAGCCAAGATCTGGCTAGCGGGAGCAATGAGCAGTTCTTC
.	TRBJ2-7	TRBD2	TRBV11-2	CASSPTLAGASEQYF	TGTGCCAGCAGCCCCACTCTAGCGGGAGCGAGTGAGCAGTACTTC
.	TRBJ2-1	TRBD2	TRBV7-2	CASSSVAGVWNEQFF	TGTGCCAGCAGCTCTGTAGCGGGGGTCTGGAATGAGCAGTTCTTC
many	TRBJ2-1	TRBD2	TRBV7-9	CASSREGLAREQFF	TGTGCCAGCAGCCGAGAAGGACTAGCGCGTGAGCAGTTCTTC
.	TRBJ1-2	.	TRBV3-1	CASSHSGARGYTF	TGTGCCAGCAGCCATTCAGGGGCTCGGGGCTACACCTTC
many	TRBJ1-6	.	TRBV6-6	CASSYRGDNSPLHF	TGTGCCAGCAGTTATCGGGGAGATAATTCACCCCTCCACTTT
.	TRBJ2-7	.	TRBV20-1	CSIMTRPYEQYF	TGCAGTATAATGACAAGACCCTACGAGCAGTACTTC
few	TRBJ2-5	TRBD1	TRBV20-1	CSASPEGQGWETQYF	TGCAGTGCTAGCCCCGAGGGACAGGGGTGGGAGACCCAGTACTTC
.	TRBJ2-3	TRBD2	TRBV7-9	CASSSSGRDRTDTQYF	TGTGCCAGCAGCTCTAGCGGGAGAGACCGCACAGATACGCAGTATTTT
.	TRBJ2-7	.	TRBV24-1	CATSDLGSNNEQYF	TGTGCCACCAGTGATTTGGGAAGCAACAATGAGCAGTACTTC
.	TRBJ2-5	TRBD1	TRBV7-9	CASSAWTGKETQYF	TGTGCCAGCAGCGCCTGGACAGGGAAGGAGACCCAGTACTTC
.	TRBJ2-1	.	TRBV20-1	CSARDSSRESAYNEQFF	TGCAGTGCTAGAGATTCGTCTCGGGAGTCGGCCTACAATGAGCAGTTCTTC
few	TRBJ2-1	TRBD2	TRBV5-1	CASSQTGGGDEQFF	TGCGCCAGCAGCCAAACGGGGGGAGGCGATGAGCAGTTCTTC
.	TRBJ1-2	.	TRBV2	CASSGSQIGSGYTF	TGTGCCAGCAGTGGCAGCCAGATTGGGTCTGGCTACACCTTC
many	TRBJ1-1	.	TRBV6-5	CASSWGSEAFF	TGTGCCAGCAGTTGGGGCTCTGAAGCTTTCTTT
.	TRBJ2-7	TRBD2	TRBV7-2	CASRPGLAQSEQYF	TGTGCCAGCAGACCGGGACTAGCCCAGTCAGAGCAGTACTTC
.	TRBJ2-5	TRBD1	TRBV11-3	CASSVGQGREETQYF	TGTGCCAGCAGCGTTGGACAGGGGAGGGAAGAGACCCAGTACTTC
.	TRBJ1-1	TRBD1	TRBV7-2	CASSLARGFRDILMGKAFF	TGTGCCAGCAGCTTAGCCAGGGGGTTCCGGGACATCCTCATGGGGAAAGCTTTCTTT
.	TRBJ2-5	.	TRBV20-1	CSAHVAYSQETQYF	TGCAGTGCCCACGTAGCGTACTCCCAAGAGACCCAGTACTTC
.	TRBJ2-1	.	TRBV11-2	CASSLGQGLFDEQFF	TGTGCCAGCAGCTTAGGGCAGGGGCTCTTCGATGAGCAGTTCTTC